This T cell receptor (beta chain) was identified during a study of shared clonotypes between healthy human individuals. Points from the study as a whole: Estimated richness values were generally larger in naive subsets than in memory subsets.

Data came from immunoSEQ multiplex PCR; TCRdb stores just in-frame clones and leaves some out. The data contain 100,000 or so clones, about 63% of them seen just once; the ten biggest clones take up roughly 24%. The V gene lost 8 bases and the J gene lost 7 bases, with 12 bases spanning the gap. In germline, CDR1 is LNHDA, CDR2 SQIVND (reference sequence). The CDR3 has 11 amino acids. About this clone: The antigen is undetermined.

The origin of this receptor is a woman younger than 45 in good health. This chain uses TRBV19 with TRBJ2-7; TRBD2 is a possible D gene (6 bases). The sequenced sample consisted of memory CD8+ T cells sorted from blood. The subset here: CD45RO+ cells pooled with CCR7-negative TemRA cells. CDR3 sequence reads: CASGPRGEQYF. The CDR3 coding sequence is TGTGCCAGTGGCCCCCGGGGGGAGCAGTACTTC. Full variable domain (missing parts from reference TRBV19 and TRBJ2-7): DGGITQSPKYLFRKEGQNVTLSCEQNLNHDAMYWYRQDPGQGLRLIYYSQIVNDFQKGDIAEGYSVSREKKESFPLTVTSAQKNPTAFYLCASGPRGEQYFGPGTRLTVT.